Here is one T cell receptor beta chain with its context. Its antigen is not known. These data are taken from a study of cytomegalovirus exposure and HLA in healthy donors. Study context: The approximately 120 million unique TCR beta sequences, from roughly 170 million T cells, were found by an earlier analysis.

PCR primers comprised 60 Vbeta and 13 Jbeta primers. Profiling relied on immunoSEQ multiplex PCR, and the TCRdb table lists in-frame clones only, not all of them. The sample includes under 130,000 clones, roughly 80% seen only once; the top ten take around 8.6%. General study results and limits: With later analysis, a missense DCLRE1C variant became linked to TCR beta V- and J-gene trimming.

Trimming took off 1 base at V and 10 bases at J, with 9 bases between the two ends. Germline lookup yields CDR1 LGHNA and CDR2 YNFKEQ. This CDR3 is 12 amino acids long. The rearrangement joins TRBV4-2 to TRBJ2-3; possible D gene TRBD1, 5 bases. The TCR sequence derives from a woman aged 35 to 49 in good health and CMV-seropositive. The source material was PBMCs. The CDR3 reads CASSQGQLAQYF. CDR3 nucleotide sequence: TGTGCCAGCAGCCAAGGACAGCTGGCGCAGTATTTT.